This is a list of T cell receptor beta chains from one sample in a study of Ad26.COV2.S vaccination and SARS-CoV-2 variants. Only in-frame clones appear in the TCRdb table, and some are missing; sequencing was by immunoSEQ multiplex PCR. Counted here are a few hundred thousand clones, about 90% occurring once; the ten biggest clones make up around 3%. The sequencing here drew on peripheral blood, taken in a trial of Ad26.COV2.S vaccine versus placebo. These TCRs come from a person aged 18 to 65 who received the Ad26.COV2.S COVID-19 vaccine or a placebo. The CDR3 runs from the conserved cysteine through the conserved F or W. A D gene is named only where the DNA matches it firmly. A row's size may be missing; if present it is once, few, many or a size class.

>TRBV19|TRBD1|16|-|TRBJ1-2
CASSFHAGTGGYGYTF
TGTGCCAGTAGTTTCCACGCGGGGACAGGGGGATACGGCTACACCTTC
>TRBV11-2|-|15|-|TRBJ1-2
CASSFDRQLAHGYTF
TGTGCCAGCAGCTTCGACAGGCAGTTAGCCCATGGCTACACCTTC
>TRBV12-5|-|14|-|TRBJ1-5
CASAAAGSNQPQHF
TGTGCTAGTGCCGCTGCGGGTAGCAATCAGCCCCAGCATTTT
>TRBV7-2|-|14|-|TRBJ2-7
CASSWVASVDEQYF
TGTGCCAGCAGCTGGGTTGCCTCGGTAGACGAGCAGTACTTC
>TRBV29-1|-|14|-|TRBJ1-3
CSAETGASGNTIYF
TGCAGCGCCGAGACAGGCGCCTCTGGAAACACCATATATTTT
>TRBV28|-|14|-|TRBJ1-1
CASSFSGENTEAFF
TGTGCCAGCAGTTTTTCAGGGGAGAACACTGAAGCTTTCTTT
>TRBV9|TRBD1|15|-|TRBJ1-1
CASSVAGQGDTEAFF
TGTGCCAGCAGCGTGGCGGGACAGGGCGACACTGAAGCTTTCTTT
>TRBV29-1|TRBD2|18|-|TRBJ2-3
CSVEGTGTSGGRTDTQYF
TGCAGCGTTGAGGGGACCGGGACTAGCGGGGGCCGCACAGATACGCAGTATTTT
>TRBV7-9|-|12|-|TRBJ2-1
CASSSRGTEQFF
TGTGCCAGCAGCTCCCGAGGAACGGAGCAGTTCTTC
>TRBV3-1/TRBV3-2|TRBD2|17|-|TRBJ2-1
CASSPLAGPESYNEQFF
TGTGCCAGCAGCCCACTAGCGGGCCCTGAATCCTACAATGAGCAGTTCTTC
>TRBV5-1|TRBD2|17|-|TRBJ2-3
CASSLSSGGSGTDTQYF
TGCGCCAGCAGCTTGTCTAGCGGGGGATCTGGCACAGATACGCAGTATTTT
>TRBV2|-|12|-|TRBJ1-1
CASQNRITEAFF
TGTGCCAGCCAGAACCGGATAACTGAAGCTTTCTTT
>TRBV5-1|-|15|-|TRBJ2-3
CASSLTGTRRDTQYF
TGCGCCAGCAGCCTCACCGGGACCAGACGAGATACGCAGTATTTT
>TRBV9|-|16|-|TRBJ1-1
CASSAPGEGLNTEAFF
TGTGCCAGCAGCGCGCCCGGGGAGGGACTGAACACTGAAGCTTTCTTT
>TRBV6-2/TRBV6-3|-|15|-|TRBJ1-6
CASSYLITGRSPLHF
TGTGCCAGCAGTTACTTGATTACAGGGCGTTCACCCCTCCACTTT
>TRBV5-1|TRBD2|15|-|TRBJ2-5
CASSGRASGGETQYF
TGCGCCAGCAGCGGTCGGGCGTCGGGGGGAGAGACCCAGTACTTC
>TRBV9|TRBD1|14|once|TRBJ2-5
CASSSRTGEETQYF
TGTGCCAGCAGCTCACGGACAGGAGAAGAGACCCAGTACTTC
>TRBV7-2|-|13|-|TRBJ2-3
CASSMDSTDTQYF
TGTGCCAGCAGCATGGACAGCACAGATACGCAGTATTTT
>TRBV12-3/TRBV12-4|TRBD1|12|-|TRBJ1-2
CASNANRGGYTF
TGTGCCAGCAATGCTAACAGGGGCGGCTACACCTTC
>TRBV27|-|16|-|TRBJ1-2
CASSRVSARRVYGYTF
TGTGCCAGCAGCAGAGTTTCGGCGCGGAGGGTCTATGGCTACACCTTC
>TRBV5-6|-|11|-|TRBJ2-5
CASSREETQYF
TGTGCCAGCAGTCGGGAAGAGACCCAGTACTTC
>TRBV24-1|TRBD1|16|-|TRBJ2-3
CATNRDRGLSTDTQYF
TGTGCCACCAATCGGGACAGGGGGCTTAGCACAGATACGCAGTATTTT
>TRBV2|-|12|few|TRBJ1-2
CASSPTYYGYTF
TGTGCCAGCAGCCCCACTTATTATGGCTACACCTTC
>TRBV2|-|12|-|TRBJ1-5
CASSGSNQPQHF
TGTGCCAGCAGTGGGTCGAATCAGCCCCAGCATTTT
>TRBV7-2|-|14|-|TRBJ2-1
CASSLVVEYNEQFF
TGTGCCAGCAGCTTAGTAGTAGAATACAATGAGCAGTTCTTC
>TRBV14|TRBD1|15|-|TRBJ2-1
CASSPPGGAYNEQFF
TGTGCCAGCAGCCCCCCAGGGGGCGCTTACAATGAGCAGTTCTTC
>TRBV19|-|16|-|TRBJ2-6
CASRKDIFSGANVLTF
TGTGCCAGTAGAAAAGACATTTTCTCTGGGGCCAACGTCCTGACTTTC
>TRBV7-9|TRBD2|16|-|TRBJ2-2
CASSFQLAWDTGELFF
TGTGCCAGCAGCTTTCAACTAGCGTGGGACACCGGGGAGCTGTTTTTT
>TRBV9|-|15|-|TRBJ2-1
CASSPEPEYYNEQFF
TGTGCCAGCAGCCCCGAACCCGAATACTACAATGAGCAGTTCTTC
>TRBV7-9|-|13|-|TRBJ2-7
CASSLVRGYEQYF
TGTGCCAGCAGCTTAGTTCGGGGCTACGAGCAGTACTTC
>TRBV23-1|-|19|-|TRBJ1-1
CASSQSLDGPRTLNTEAFF
TGCGCCAGCAGTCAATCCCTAGACGGACCCCGCACTTTGAACACTGAAGCTTTCTTT
>TRBV18|TRBD1|13|-|TRBJ2-3
CATQGGGTDTQYF
TGTGCCACCCAAGGGGGCGGCACAGATACGCAGTATTTT
>TRBV5-6|-|12|-|TRBJ2-7
CASSRARSEQYF
TGTGCCAGCAGCCGGGCGCGTTCCGAGCAGTACTTC
>TRBV9|-|15|few|TRBJ2-1
CASSPRDFSYNEQFF
TGTGCCAGCAGCCCCCGGGACTTTTCCTACAATGAGCAGTTCTTC
>TRBV2|-|10|once|TRBJ1-2
CASSDSGYTF
TGTGCCAGCAGTGATTCCGGCTACACCTTC
>TRBV2|TRBD2|15|-|TRBJ2-2
CASRGGGWYTGELFF
TGTGCCAGCCGTGGCGGGGGGTGGTACACCGGGGAGCTGTTTTTT
>TRBV7-7|TRBD1|15|many|TRBJ1-3
CASSATGASGNTIYF
TGTGCTAGCAGCGCGACAGGGGCCTCTGGAAACACCATATATTTT
>TRBV5-4|TRBD1|15|-|TRBJ1-5
CASSLGGTGEQPQHF
TGTGCCAGCAGCTTGGGGGGGACAGGGGAACAGCCCCAGCATTTT
>TRBV30|-|10|-|TRBJ1-1
CAWSSIEAFF
TGTGCCTGGAGTAGTATTGAAGCTTTCTTT
>TRBV11-3|TRBD2|14|few|TRBJ2-1
CASSSGTSGRKQFF
TGTGCCAGCAGCTCGGGGACTAGCGGGAGGAAGCAGTTCTTC
>TRBV21-1|-|17|-|TRBJ2-7
CASSNAPRLRGYYEQYF
TGTGCCAGCAGCAATGCCCCACGGCTGAGGGGGTACTACGAGCAGTACTTC
>TRBV5-6|TRBD1|15|-|TRBJ1-2
CASSWDRAPFYGYTF
TGTGCCAGCAGTTGGGACAGGGCCCCTTTCTATGGCTACACCTTC
>TRBV7-9|TRBD1|17|once|TRBJ1-1
CASSSRQGASMNTEAFF
TGTGCCAGCAGCTCACGACAGGGGGCAAGTATGAACACTGAAGCTTTCTTT
>TRBV19|TRBD2|16|-|TRBJ2-1
CASSIDPGLAGVEQFF
TGTGCCAGTAGTATAGATCCGGGACTAGCGGGAGTGGAGCAGTTCTTC
>TRBV7-8|-|16|-|TRBJ1-5
CASSLGGAGSNQPQHF
TGTGCCAGCAGCTTAGGTGGCGCAGGTAGCAATCAGCCCCAGCATTTT
>TRBV19|TRBD1|15|-|TRBJ1-2
CASSIVGTGDYGYTF
TGTGCCAGTAGTATAGTCGGGACAGGGGACTATGGCTACACCTTC
>TRBV6-2/TRBV6-3|TRBD1|13|-|TRBJ1-1
CASSRDRDTEAFF
TGTGCCAGCAGTAGGGACAGGGACACTGAAGCTTTCTTT
>TRBV18|-|12|-|TRBJ2-1
CASSPGGVEQFF
TGTGCCAGCTCACCAGGGGGCGTTGAGCAGTTCTTC
>TRBV28|-|14|-|TRBJ2-1
CASSRLTGYYEQFF
TGTGCCAGCAGCCGACTCACAGGGTATTATGAGCAGTTCTTC
>TRBV2|-|14|-|TRBJ2-1
CASSKGGRSWEQFF
TGTGCCAGCAGTAAAGGCGGGCGGTCATGGGAGCAGTTCTTC